Listed below are T cell receptor beta chains from one sample, sequenced in a study of blood T cell repertoires in COVID-19. Profiled with immunoSEQ multiplex PCR; TCRdb holds only in-frame clones, not every one. The table lists roughly 250,000 clones, 81% of them singletons. Sequencing input: peripheral blood. The source of these receptors is a woman aged 60-70 years with active or convalescent COVID-19. CDR3s include the opening cysteine and the closing phenylalanine or tryptophan. Each record gives: CDR3 DNA, CDR3 protein, clone size, D gene, J gene, V gene, CDR3 length. D genes are given only for firm matches. Some rows mark clone size as missing; the rest say once, few, many or name a class of expanded clone.

CDR3nt: TGCGCCAGCAGCCAAGATGGGGGCGCTGGGGCCAACGTCCTGACTTTC
CDR3aa: CASSQDGGAGANVLTF
abundance: many
d_gene: -
j_gene: TRBJ2-6
v_gene: TRBV4-3
len: 16

CDR3nt: TGTGCCAGCAGTTTTGGAACTAGAACCGGGGAGCTGTTTTTT
CDR3aa: CASSFGTRTGELFF
abundance: -
d_gene: -
j_gene: TRBJ2-2
v_gene: TRBV6-4
len: 14

CDR3nt: TGTGCCAGCAGCTTAGTGAAGGACAGAGCTGAAGCTTTCTTT
CDR3aa: CASSLVKDRAEAFF
abundance: once
d_gene: -
j_gene: TRBJ1-1
v_gene: TRBV7-9
len: 14

CDR3nt: TGTGCCAGCAGCGTACCGGGACTAGCGGGGGGTGACGAGCAGTACTTC
CDR3aa: CASSVPGLAGGDEQYF
abundance: -
d_gene: TRBD2
j_gene: TRBJ2-7
v_gene: TRBV9
len: 16

CDR3nt: TGTGCCAGCAGCCAAGCTCCGGGACAAGGGGCCACTGAAGCTTTCTTT
CDR3aa: CASSQAPGQGATEAFF
abundance: -
d_gene: -
j_gene: TRBJ1-1
v_gene: TRBV4-2
len: 16

CDR3nt: TGTGCCAGCAGCTTAGAGGGTCCCTTAGCGGGGGGGCCCTACAATGAGCAGTTCTTC
CDR3aa: CASSLEGPLAGGPYNEQFF
abundance: -
d_gene: TRBD2
j_gene: TRBJ2-1
v_gene: TRBV7-9
len: 19

CDR3nt: TGTGCCAGCAGCCGAGACGGGAGCGGGCATCTGGGGACAGATACGCAGTATTTT
CDR3aa: CASSRDGSGHLGTDTQYF
abundance: -
d_gene: -
j_gene: TRBJ2-3
v_gene: TRBV3-1/TRBV3-2
len: 18

CDR3nt: TGTGCCAGCAGCACTTTGGGACAGGGGGCGTTTGGCTACACCTTC
CDR3aa: CASSTLGQGAFGYTF
abundance: -
d_gene: TRBD1
j_gene: TRBJ1-2
v_gene: TRBV11-2
len: 15

CDR3nt: TGTGCCTGGAGTGACGGAGTACCTAGCAATCAGCCCCAGCATTTT
CDR3aa: CAWSDGVPSNQPQHF
abundance: -
d_gene: -
j_gene: TRBJ1-5
v_gene: TRBV30
len: 15

CDR3nt: TGTGCCAGCAGCTTAGCCTATAATTCACCCCTCCACTTT
CDR3aa: CASSLAYNSPLHF
abundance: -
d_gene: -
j_gene: TRBJ1-6
v_gene: TRBV3-1/TRBV3-2
len: 13

CDR3nt: TGCGCCAGCAGCCCCGGAGCATATAGCAATCAGCCCCAGCATTTT
CDR3aa: CASSPGAYSNQPQHF
abundance: few
d_gene: -
j_gene: TRBJ1-5
v_gene: TRBV5-1
len: 15

CDR3nt: TGTGCCAGCAGCATTCGGACTAGCGGGGGCACAGATACGCAGTATTTT
CDR3aa: CASSIRTSGGTDTQYF
abundance: -
d_gene: TRBD2
j_gene: TRBJ2-3
v_gene: TRBV5-6
len: 16

CDR3nt: TGTGCCAGCAGTTACCGGCACACAGGGGGTGGACAGCCCCAGCATTTT
CDR3aa: CASSYRHTGGGQPQHF
abundance: once
d_gene: TRBD1
j_gene: TRBJ1-5
v_gene: TRBV6-2/TRBV6-3
len: 16

CDR3nt: TGTGCCAGTAAGGCTAGCGGGGGGTATGAGCAGTTCTTC
CDR3aa: CASKASGGYEQFF
abundance: -
d_gene: TRBD2
j_gene: TRBJ2-1
v_gene: TRBV19
len: 13

CDR3nt: TGTGCCAGCAGTGATCAGGGAGGTACTGAAGCTTTCTTT
CDR3aa: CASSDQGGTEAFF
abundance: -
d_gene: -
j_gene: TRBJ1-1
v_gene: TRBV2
len: 13

CDR3nt: TGCGCCAGCAGCTCAACAGCCGCCTACGAGCAGTACTTC
CDR3aa: CASSSTAAYEQYF
abundance: few
d_gene: -
j_gene: TRBJ2-7
v_gene: TRBV5-1
len: 13

CDR3nt: TGTGCCAGCAGGGGACTAGCGGGGGGGATCACAGATACGCAGTATTTT
CDR3aa: CASRGLAGGITDTQYF
abundance: -
d_gene: TRBD2
j_gene: TRBJ2-3
v_gene: TRBV5-5
len: 16

CDR3nt: TGTGCCAGCAGTTTCTCAGGGGCCGGCTACACCTTC
CDR3aa: CASSFSGAGYTF
abundance: -
d_gene: -
j_gene: TRBJ1-2
v_gene: TRBV12-3/TRBV12-4
len: 12

CDR3nt: TGTGCCAGCAGCCCATCCCTCAGCGGCTACAGCACAGATACGCAGTATTTT
CDR3aa: CASSPSLSGYSTDTQYF
abundance: -
d_gene: -
j_gene: TRBJ2-3
v_gene: TRBV4-2
len: 17

CDR3nt: TGTGCCAGCAGCTTAATGAGGACAGGGAAGGAAGCCGGGGAGCTGTTTTTT
CDR3aa: CASSLMRTGKEAGELFF
abundance: -
d_gene: TRBD1
j_gene: TRBJ2-2
v_gene: TRBV7-3
len: 17

CDR3nt: TGTGCCAGCAGTCCCCAAGCGGGACAGGGGTATGGCTACACCTTC
CDR3aa: CASSPQAGQGYGYTF
abundance: -
d_gene: TRBD1
j_gene: TRBJ1-2
v_gene: TRBV3-1/TRBV3-2
len: 15

CDR3nt: TGTGCCATCAGTGATTTAGCGGGGGAGAGCTCCTACGAGCAGTACTTC
CDR3aa: CAISDLAGESSYEQYF
abundance: -
d_gene: TRBD2
j_gene: TRBJ2-7
v_gene: TRBV10-3
len: 16

CDR3nt: TGCGCCAGCAGCCAGGTGAGCGGGGCCTCCTACAATGAGCAGTTCTTC
CDR3aa: CASSQVSGASYNEQFF
abundance: -
d_gene: TRBD2
j_gene: TRBJ2-1
v_gene: TRBV4-1
len: 16

CDR3nt: TGCGCCAGCAGCCCGAGCGTGGACACTGAAGCTTTCTTT
CDR3aa: CASSPSVDTEAFF
abundance: -
d_gene: -
j_gene: TRBJ1-1
v_gene: TRBV4-1
len: 13

CDR3nt: TGTGCCAGCAGTTTATTGGCTAGGTCGTTCTCCTACAATGAGCAGTTCTTC
CDR3aa: CASSLLARSFSYNEQFF
abundance: -
d_gene: -
j_gene: TRBJ2-1
v_gene: TRBV27
len: 17

CDR3nt: TGTGCCAGCAGCTTGGCTGATGAGCAGTTCTTC
CDR3aa: CASSLADEQFF
abundance: -
d_gene: -
j_gene: TRBJ2-1
v_gene: TRBV7-9
len: 11

CDR3nt: TGTGCCAGCAGCTTAGGGGGCAGTTACACCGGGGAGCTGTTTTTT
CDR3aa: CASSLGGSYTGELFF
abundance: -
d_gene: -
j_gene: TRBJ2-2
v_gene: TRBV7-2
len: 15

CDR3nt: TGTGCCAGCAGCTCCCGGGGAGGAGGTGCCGGCGAGCAGTACTTC
CDR3aa: CASSSRGGGAGEQYF
abundance: -
d_gene: -
j_gene: TRBJ2-7
v_gene: TRBV9
len: 15

CDR3nt: TGTGCCAGCAGCCCCAACGGGGGTCCTAATGAAAAACTGTTTTTT
CDR3aa: CASSPNGGPNEKLFF
abundance: -
d_gene: -
j_gene: TRBJ1-4
v_gene: TRBV9
len: 15

CDR3nt: TGTGCCAGTAGTGTAAAGGGGGACACTGAAGCTTTCTTT
CDR3aa: CASSVKGDTEAFF
abundance: few
d_gene: -
j_gene: TRBJ1-1
v_gene: TRBV19
len: 13

CDR3nt: TGCGCCAGCAGCCCCCGTCCCCTCAGGGGGACCTACGAGCAGTACTTC
CDR3aa: CASSPRPLRGTYEQYF
abundance: few
d_gene: TRBD1
j_gene: TRBJ2-7
v_gene: TRBV4-1
len: 16

CDR3nt: TGTGCCAGCAGCTTAGGGACAGGGGTTGAAGCTTTCTTT
CDR3aa: CASSLGTGVEAFF
abundance: once
d_gene: TRBD1
j_gene: TRBJ1-1
v_gene: TRBV7-9
len: 13

CDR3nt: TGTGCCAGCAGCCCCCTCCGGGGTACCACAGATACGCAGTATTTT
CDR3aa: CASSPLRGTTDTQYF
abundance: -
d_gene: -
j_gene: TRBJ2-3
v_gene: TRBV7-9
len: 15

CDR3nt: TGTGCCAGCAAAATCGGAGGGGAAGGCTACACCTTC
CDR3aa: CASKIGGEGYTF
abundance: -
d_gene: -
j_gene: TRBJ1-2
v_gene: TRBV2
len: 12

CDR3nt: TGTGCCAGTACTTCACAGGGTACCCCCTACGCGCAGTACTTC
CDR3aa: CASTSQGTPYAQYF
abundance: once
d_gene: -
j_gene: TRBJ2-7
v_gene: TRBV2
len: 14

CDR3nt: TGTGCCAGCAGCTTAGCGCTACAGGGGAACGAGCAGTACTTC
CDR3aa: CASSLALQGNEQYF
abundance: -
d_gene: TRBD1
j_gene: TRBJ2-7
v_gene: TRBV7-8
len: 14

CDR3nt: TGTGCCAGCAGCTTAGTAGGCAGGGTGGGAAACACTGAAGCTTTCTTT
CDR3aa: CASSLVGRVGNTEAFF
abundance: -
d_gene: -
j_gene: TRBJ1-1
v_gene: TRBV7-2
len: 16

CDR3nt: TGTGCCAGCGGCGGGGGGTTGGCAGATACGCAGTATTTT
CDR3aa: CASGGGLADTQYF
abundance: -
d_gene: TRBD2
j_gene: TRBJ2-3
v_gene: TRBV2
len: 13

CDR3nt: TGTGCCAGCTCACCACCCTTTACAGGGGGCGACCTTAGCGCCTATGGCTACACCTTC
CDR3aa: CASSPPFTGGDLSAYGYTF
abundance: -
d_gene: TRBD1
j_gene: TRBJ1-2
v_gene: TRBV18
len: 19

CDR3nt: TGTGCCAGCTCACCACCGGGACTAGCGGGGGGAGGTGAGCAGTTCTTC
CDR3aa: CASSPPGLAGGGEQFF
abundance: -
d_gene: TRBD2
j_gene: TRBJ2-1
v_gene: TRBV18
len: 16

CDR3nt: TGTGCCTGGAGGGACCCCCGGGGGGCCGGGGAGCTGTTTTTT
CDR3aa: CAWRDPRGAGELFF
abundance: -
d_gene: TRBD2
j_gene: TRBJ2-2
v_gene: TRBV30
len: 14

CDR3nt: TGTGCCAGTACCCAGCAAATGGGGGGCTATGGCTACACCTTC
CDR3aa: CASTQQMGGYGYTF
abundance: -
d_gene: -
j_gene: TRBJ1-2
v_gene: TRBV19
len: 14

CDR3nt: TGTGCCACCAGCAGAGATTATAGACAGGAAGGCGAAAAACTGTTTTTT
CDR3aa: CATSRDYRQEGEKLFF
abundance: -
d_gene: -
j_gene: TRBJ1-4
v_gene: TRBV15
len: 16

CDR3nt: TGTGCCAGCTCCGGACAGGGAACCTACGAGCAGTACTTC
CDR3aa: CASSGQGTYEQYF
abundance: -
d_gene: TRBD1
j_gene: TRBJ2-7
v_gene: TRBV6-6
len: 13

CDR3nt: TGTGCCAGCAGTTTATTTATCGGAGAGACCCAGTACTTC
CDR3aa: CASSLFIGETQYF
abundance: -
d_gene: -
j_gene: TRBJ2-5
v_gene: TRBV6-5
len: 13

CDR3nt: TGCGCCAGCAGCCATGATCACGGGTCCTACGAGCAGTACTTC
CDR3aa: CASSHDHGSYEQYF
abundance: -
d_gene: -
j_gene: TRBJ2-7
v_gene: TRBV4-3
len: 14

CDR3nt: TGTGCCAGCAGTCGGGAACCATCCGCCCACGAGCAGTACTTC
CDR3aa: CASSREPSAHEQYF
abundance: -
d_gene: -
j_gene: TRBJ2-7
v_gene: TRBV6-5
len: 14

CDR3nt: TGTGCCAGCCTGGACAGGGATGGCTACACCTTC
CDR3aa: CASLDRDGYTF
abundance: few
d_gene: TRBD1
j_gene: TRBJ1-2
v_gene: TRBV27
len: 11

CDR3nt: TGTGCCAGCAGTTTACGGACAGGGGGCACAGATACGCAGTATTTT
CDR3aa: CASSLRTGGTDTQYF
abundance: once
d_gene: TRBD1
j_gene: TRBJ2-3
v_gene: TRBV27
len: 15